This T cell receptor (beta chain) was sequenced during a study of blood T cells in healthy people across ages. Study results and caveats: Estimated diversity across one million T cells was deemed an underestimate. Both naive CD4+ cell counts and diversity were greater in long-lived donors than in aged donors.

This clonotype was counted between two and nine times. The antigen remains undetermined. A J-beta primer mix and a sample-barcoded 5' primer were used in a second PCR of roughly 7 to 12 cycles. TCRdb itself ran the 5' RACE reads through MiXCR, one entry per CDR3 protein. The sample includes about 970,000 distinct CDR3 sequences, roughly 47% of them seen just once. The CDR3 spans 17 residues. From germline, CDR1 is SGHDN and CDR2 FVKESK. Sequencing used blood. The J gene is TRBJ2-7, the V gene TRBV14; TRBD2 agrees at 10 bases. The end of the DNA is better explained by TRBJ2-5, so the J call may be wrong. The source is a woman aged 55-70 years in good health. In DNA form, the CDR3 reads TGTGCCAGCAGCCACAATCCTCGGGCTAGCGGGAGAGAGACCCAGTACTTC. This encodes CASSHNPRASGRETQYF.